This TCR beta chain was found in a study of blood T cell repertoires in COVID-19. Across the whole study: Researchers got acute and convalescent COVID-19 samples from the United States, Italy and Spain. The analysed material was cDNA or gDNA that came from T cells, B-cell-depleted T cells, or PBMCs.

Clones were read by immunoSEQ multiplex PCR, and TCRdb kept only the in-frame ones, dropping some. This table has about 400,000 clones, roughly 91% appearing once. The source material was PBMCs or T cells enriched from blood (not recorded which). The clonotype was recovered from a woman aged 25-40 years who had recovered from COVID-19.

The CDR3 DNA is TGTGCCAGCAGCTTCACGGACAGCCTCTATGGCTACACCTTC. It encodes CASSFTDSLYGYTF. The V gene is TRBV11-2, the J gene TRBJ1-2; D may be TRBD1 (6 bases). Germline V CDR1 and CDR2: SGHAT, FQNNGV. The ends were cut back, 3 bases at V and 4 bases at J, with 12 bases in the middle. The CDR3 consists of 14 residues.